The T cell receptor (beta chain) under discussion was sequenced for a study of glioma-infiltrating T cells after dendritic cell vaccination. With respect to this clone: The antigen is unknown.

The V gene end was trimmed by 5 bases and the J gene end by 1 base; junction bases not matched to a gene: 6. The CDR3 is made up of 15 amino acids. Germline-derived CDR1 and CDR2 are MDHEN and SYDVKM. Some clones are missing from TCRdb's copy, which holds only in-frame ones; the method was immunoSEQ multiplex PCR. Among 80,000 to 95,000 clones listed, 70% to 90% were seen once. Study conclusions and caveats: Higher TCR clonality did not directly relate to longer survival.

This chain links TRBV28 with TRBJ2-7; the match to TRBD2 covers 9 bases. This material consisted of blood, taken before dendritic cell vaccination. This clonotype originated in a human donor with glioblastoma. The CDR3 loop is CASSPLAGESYEQYF. In DNA form, the CDR3 reads TGTGCCAGCAGTCCTTTAGCGGGAGAATCCTACGAGCAGTACTTC.